The rows below give T cell receptor beta chains drawn from one sample of a study of Tregs in tolerant kidney transplant recipients. Clones were sequenced by immunoSEQ multiplex PCR, and TCRdb holds only the in-frame ones, with some missing. Here the sample spans fewer than 65,000 clones, approximately 85% being singletons. The sample consisted of Tregs from blood, taken before the transplant. These receptors were collected from a human donor who received a combined kidney and bone marrow transplant. Both conserved end residues are part of each CDR3. Fields, in order: CDR3 DNA, CDR3 protein, V gene, D gene, J gene. D genes are given only for firm matches.

DNA: TGCGCCAGCAGCTTAAATATAGGATCTGCCAACGAGCAGTACTTC
CDR3: CASSLNIGSANEQYF
V: TRBV5-1
D: -
J: TRBJ2-7

DNA: TGCGCCAGCAGCTTGGCCCGGGGGGGAAAAGAGACCCAGTACTTC
CDR3: CASSLARGGKETQYF
V: TRBV5-1
D: TRBD2
J: TRBJ2-5

DNA: TGTGCCAACTGGCGACTTGCCAATGAGCAGTTCTTC
CDR3: CANWRLANEQFF
V: TRBV6-5
D: -
J: TRBJ2-1

DNA: TGTGCCATCAGCCGGACAGGGGGAGACACCGGGGAGCTGTTTTTT
CDR3: CAISRTGGDTGELFF
V: TRBV10-3
D: TRBD1
J: TRBJ2-2

DNA: TGTGCCAGCAGTACGACAGGGACCGGCTATGGCTACACCTTC
CDR3: CASSTTGTGYGYTF
V: TRBV6-5
D: TRBD1
J: TRBJ1-2

DNA: TGCGCCAGCAGCCTTTCCTCCTACGAGCAGTACTTC
CDR3: CASSLSSYEQYF
V: TRBV5-1
D: -
J: TRBJ2-7

DNA: TGTGCCAGCAAACCCGGGGCCAACGTCCTGACTTTC
CDR3: CASKPGANVLTF
V: TRBV6-6
D: -
J: TRBJ2-6

DNA: TGTGCCAGCAGCTTGATAGGGACAGGGGGTACTGAAGCTTTCTTT
CDR3: CASSLIGTGGTEAFF
V: TRBV5-5
D: TRBD1
J: TRBJ1-1

DNA: TGTGCCAGCAGCCTCGGCGGCAGGGATTATGGCTACACCTTC
CDR3: CASSLGGRDYGYTF
V: TRBV14
D: -
J: TRBJ1-2

DNA: TGTGCCAGCAGTTCTGACAGGCTAGGAGGAAACACCATATATTTT
CDR3: CASSSDRLGGNTIYF
V: TRBV2
D: -
J: TRBJ1-3

DNA: TGTGCCAGTAGTGACCGACAGGGGACGACCCAGTACTTC
CDR3: CASSDRQGTTQYF
V: TRBV19
D: TRBD1
J: TRBJ2-5

DNA: TGCAGCGTTCGGGGTAGGTACACTGAAGCTTTCTTT
CDR3: CSVRGRYTEAFF
V: TRBV29-1
D: -
J: TRBJ1-1

DNA: TGTGCCAGCAGCTTAGCGAGGGAGCAGTTCTTC
CDR3: CASSLAREQFF
V: TRBV7-8
D: -
J: TRBJ2-1

DNA: TGTGCCAGCAGTGCTTTGTTGGGGGAGGGCTATGGCTACACCTTC
CDR3: CASSALLGEGYGYTF
V: TRBV2
D: -
J: TRBJ1-2

DNA: TGTGCCAGTAGTATAGGGACAGGGACTGAAGCTTTCTTT
CDR3: CASSIGTGTEAFF
V: TRBV19
D: TRBD1
J: TRBJ1-1